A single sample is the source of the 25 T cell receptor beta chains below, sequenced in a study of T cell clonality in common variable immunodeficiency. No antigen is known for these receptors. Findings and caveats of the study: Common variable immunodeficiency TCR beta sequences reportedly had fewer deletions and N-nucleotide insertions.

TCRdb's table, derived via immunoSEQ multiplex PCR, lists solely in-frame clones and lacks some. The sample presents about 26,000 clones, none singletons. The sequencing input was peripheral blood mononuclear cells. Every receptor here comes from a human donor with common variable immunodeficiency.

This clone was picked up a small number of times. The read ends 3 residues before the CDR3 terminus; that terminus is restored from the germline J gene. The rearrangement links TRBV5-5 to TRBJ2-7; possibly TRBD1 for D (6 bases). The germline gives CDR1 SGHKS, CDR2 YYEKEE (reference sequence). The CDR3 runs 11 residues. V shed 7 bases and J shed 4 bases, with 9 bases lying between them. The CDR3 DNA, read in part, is TGTGCCAGCGAGGGGGTATACGAG. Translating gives CASEGVYE. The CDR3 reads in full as CASEGVYEQYF.

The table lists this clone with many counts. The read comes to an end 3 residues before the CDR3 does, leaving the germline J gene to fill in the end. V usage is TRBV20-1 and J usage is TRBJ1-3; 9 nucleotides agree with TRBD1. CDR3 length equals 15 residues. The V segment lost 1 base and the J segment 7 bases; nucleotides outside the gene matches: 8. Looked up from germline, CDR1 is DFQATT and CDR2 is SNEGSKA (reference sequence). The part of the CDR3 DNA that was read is TGCAGTGCTAGAGCCGTAGGACAGGGGAAGAACACC. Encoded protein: CSARAVGQGKNT. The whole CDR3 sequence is CSARAVGQGKNTIYF.

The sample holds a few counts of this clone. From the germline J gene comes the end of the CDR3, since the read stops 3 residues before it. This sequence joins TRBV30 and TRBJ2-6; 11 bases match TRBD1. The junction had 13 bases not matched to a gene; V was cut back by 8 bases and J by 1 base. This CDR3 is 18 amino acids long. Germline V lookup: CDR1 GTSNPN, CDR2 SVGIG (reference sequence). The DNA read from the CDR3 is TGTGCCGGGAAAAAAGGGGACAGGGGGGTATCTGGGGCCAACGTC. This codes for CAGKKGDRGVSGANV. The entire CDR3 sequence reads CAGKKGDRGVSGANVLTF.

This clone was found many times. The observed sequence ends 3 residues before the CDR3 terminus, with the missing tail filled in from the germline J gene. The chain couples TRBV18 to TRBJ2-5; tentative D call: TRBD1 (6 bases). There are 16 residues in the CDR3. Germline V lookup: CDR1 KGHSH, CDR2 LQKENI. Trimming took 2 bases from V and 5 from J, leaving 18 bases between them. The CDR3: CASSPSGAVRWETQYF. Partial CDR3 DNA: TGTGCCAGCTCACCATCAGGGGCAGTAAGGTGGGAGACC. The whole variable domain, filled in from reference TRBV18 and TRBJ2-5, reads NAGVMQNPRHLVRRRGQEARLRCSPMKGHSHVYWYRQLPEEGLKFMVYLQKENIIDESGMPKERFSAEFPKEGPSILRIQQVVRGDSAAYFCASSPSGAVRWETQYFGPGTRLLVL.

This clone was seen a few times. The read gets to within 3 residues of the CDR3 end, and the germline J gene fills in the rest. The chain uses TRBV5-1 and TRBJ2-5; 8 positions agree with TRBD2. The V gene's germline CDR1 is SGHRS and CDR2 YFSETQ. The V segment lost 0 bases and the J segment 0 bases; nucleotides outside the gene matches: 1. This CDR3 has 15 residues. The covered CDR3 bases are TGCGCCAGCAGCTTGGCGGGACTAGACCAAGAGACC. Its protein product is CASSLAGLDQET. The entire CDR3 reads CASSLAGLDQETQYF.

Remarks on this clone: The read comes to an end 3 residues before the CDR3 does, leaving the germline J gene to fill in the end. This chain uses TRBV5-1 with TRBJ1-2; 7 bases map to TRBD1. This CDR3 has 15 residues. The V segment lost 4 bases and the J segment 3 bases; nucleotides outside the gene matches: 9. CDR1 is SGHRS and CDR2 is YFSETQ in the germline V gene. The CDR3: CASSVRQGVDYGYTF. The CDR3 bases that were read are TGCGCCAGCAGCGTAAGACAGGGAGTCGACTATGGC. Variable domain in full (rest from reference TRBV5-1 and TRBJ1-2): KAGVTQTPRYLIKTRGQQVTLSCSPISGHRSVSWYQQTPGQGLQFLFEYFSETQRNKGNFPGRFSGRQFSNSRSEMNVSTLELGDSALYLCASSVRQGVDYGYTFGSGTRLTVV.

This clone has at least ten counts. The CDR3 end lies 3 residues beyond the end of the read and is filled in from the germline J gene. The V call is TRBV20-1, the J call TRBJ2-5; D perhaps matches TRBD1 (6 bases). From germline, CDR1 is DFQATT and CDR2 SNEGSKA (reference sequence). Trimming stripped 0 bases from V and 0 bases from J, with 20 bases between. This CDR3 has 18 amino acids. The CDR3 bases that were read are TGCAGTGCTAGAGACAGTCGTCGGACAGCCCTAGACCAAGAGACC. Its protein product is CSARDSRRTALDQET. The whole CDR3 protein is CSARDSRRTALDQETQYF.

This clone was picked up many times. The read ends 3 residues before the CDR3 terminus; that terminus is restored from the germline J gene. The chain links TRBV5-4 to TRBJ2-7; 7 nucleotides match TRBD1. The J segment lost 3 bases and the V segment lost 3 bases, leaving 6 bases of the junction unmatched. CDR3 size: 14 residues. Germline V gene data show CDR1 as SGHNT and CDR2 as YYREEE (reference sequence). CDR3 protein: CASSSTGTRYEQYF. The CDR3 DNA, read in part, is TGTGCCAGCAGCTCGACAGGGACCCGCTACGAG.

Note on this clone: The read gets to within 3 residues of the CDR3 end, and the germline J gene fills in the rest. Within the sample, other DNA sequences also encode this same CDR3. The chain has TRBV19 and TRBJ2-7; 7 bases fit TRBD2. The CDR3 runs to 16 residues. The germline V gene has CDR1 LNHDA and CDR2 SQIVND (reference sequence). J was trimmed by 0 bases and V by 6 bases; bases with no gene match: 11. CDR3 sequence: CASSSFGGTRSYEQYF. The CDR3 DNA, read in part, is TGTGCCAGTAGCTCCTTCGGGGGGACCCGCTCCTACGAG.

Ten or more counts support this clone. The CDR3 loop is CSAPTSGRVYEQYF. The DNA read from the CDR3 is TGCAGTGCGCCTACTAGCGGGAGAGTCTACGAG. V usage is TRBV20-1 and J usage is TRBJ2-7; 11 bases map to TRBD2. The read halts 3 residues ahead of the CDR3 end, with the missing end drawn from the germline J gene. The CDR3 is 14 residues long. Germline CDR1 DFQATT, CDR2 SNEGSKA (reference sequence). Trimming cost V 6 bases and J 3 bases; bases outside gene matches: 7.

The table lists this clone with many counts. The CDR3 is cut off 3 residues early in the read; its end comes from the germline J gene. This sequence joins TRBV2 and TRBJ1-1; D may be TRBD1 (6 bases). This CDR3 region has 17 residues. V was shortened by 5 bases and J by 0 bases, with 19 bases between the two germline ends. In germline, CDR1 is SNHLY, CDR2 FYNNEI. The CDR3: CASSKSITGIMNTEAFF. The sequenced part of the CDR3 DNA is TGTGCCAGCAGTAAGAGTATTACAGGGATTATGAACACTGAA.

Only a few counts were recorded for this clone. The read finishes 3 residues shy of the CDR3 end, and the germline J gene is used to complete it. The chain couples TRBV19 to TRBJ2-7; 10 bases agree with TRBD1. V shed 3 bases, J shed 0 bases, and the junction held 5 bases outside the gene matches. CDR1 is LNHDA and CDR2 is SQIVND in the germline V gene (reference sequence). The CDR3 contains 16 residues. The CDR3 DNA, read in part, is TGTGCCAGTAGTATTGGGACAGGGGCTAACTCCTACGAG. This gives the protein CASSIGTGANSYE. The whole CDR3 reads CASSIGTGANSYEQYF.

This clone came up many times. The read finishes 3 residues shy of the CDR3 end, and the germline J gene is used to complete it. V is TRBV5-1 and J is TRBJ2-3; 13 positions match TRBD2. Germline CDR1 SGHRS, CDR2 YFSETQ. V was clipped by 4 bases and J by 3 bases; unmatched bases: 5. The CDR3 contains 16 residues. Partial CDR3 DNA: TGCGCCAGCAGCGGCGGGACTAGCGGGACGACAGATACG. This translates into CASSGGTSGTTDT. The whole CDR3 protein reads CASSGGTSGTTDTQYF.

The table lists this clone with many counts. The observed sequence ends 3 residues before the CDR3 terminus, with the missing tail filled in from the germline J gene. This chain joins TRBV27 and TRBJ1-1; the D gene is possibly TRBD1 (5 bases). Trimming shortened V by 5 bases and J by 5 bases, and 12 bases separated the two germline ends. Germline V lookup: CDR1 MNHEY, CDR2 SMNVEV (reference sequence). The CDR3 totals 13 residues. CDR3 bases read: TGTGCCAGCAGTCCCCGGGGGAAAACTGAA. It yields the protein CASSPRGKTE. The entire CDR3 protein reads CASSPRGKTEAFF.

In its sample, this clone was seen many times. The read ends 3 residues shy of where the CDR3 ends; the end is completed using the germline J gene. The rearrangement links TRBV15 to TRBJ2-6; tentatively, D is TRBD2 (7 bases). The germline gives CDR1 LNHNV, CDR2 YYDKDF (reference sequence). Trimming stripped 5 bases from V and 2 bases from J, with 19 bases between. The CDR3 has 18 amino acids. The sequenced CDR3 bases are TGTGCCACCAGCGGTCTGCCGGGGGGCTACGCTGGGGCCAACGTC. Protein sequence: CATSGLPGGYAGANV. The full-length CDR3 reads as CATSGLPGGYAGANVLTF.

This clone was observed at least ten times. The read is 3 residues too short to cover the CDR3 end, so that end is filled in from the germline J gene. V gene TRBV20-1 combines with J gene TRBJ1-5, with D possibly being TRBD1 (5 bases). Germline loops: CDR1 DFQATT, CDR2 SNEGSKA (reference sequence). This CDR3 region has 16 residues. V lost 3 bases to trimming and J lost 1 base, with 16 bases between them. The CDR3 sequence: CSAREAGGVSNQPQHF. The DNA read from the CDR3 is TGCAGTGCTAGGGAAGCAGGAGGGGTCAGCAATCAGCCC.

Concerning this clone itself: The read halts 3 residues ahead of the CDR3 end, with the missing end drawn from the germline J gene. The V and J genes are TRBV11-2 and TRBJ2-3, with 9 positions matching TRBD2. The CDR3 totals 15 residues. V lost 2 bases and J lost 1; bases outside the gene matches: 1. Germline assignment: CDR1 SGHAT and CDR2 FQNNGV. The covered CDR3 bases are TGTGCCAGCAGCTTACGCGGGGGGGGCACAGATACG. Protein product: CASSLRGGGTDT. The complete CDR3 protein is CASSLRGGGTDTQYF.

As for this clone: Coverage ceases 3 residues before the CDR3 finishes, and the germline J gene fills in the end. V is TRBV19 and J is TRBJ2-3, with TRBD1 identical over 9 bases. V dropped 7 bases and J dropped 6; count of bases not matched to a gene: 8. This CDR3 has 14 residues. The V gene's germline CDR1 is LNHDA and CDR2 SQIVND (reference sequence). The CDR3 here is CASTLGTGKDTQYF. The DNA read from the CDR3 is TGTGCCAGTACTCTGGGGACAGGGAAGGATACG. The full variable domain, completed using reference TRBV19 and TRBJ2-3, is DGGITQSPKYLFRKEGQNVTLSCEQNLNHDAMYWYRQDPGQGLRLIYYSQIVNDFQKGDIAEGYSVSREKKESFPLTVTSAQKNPTAFYLCASTLGTGKDTQYFGPGTRLTVL.

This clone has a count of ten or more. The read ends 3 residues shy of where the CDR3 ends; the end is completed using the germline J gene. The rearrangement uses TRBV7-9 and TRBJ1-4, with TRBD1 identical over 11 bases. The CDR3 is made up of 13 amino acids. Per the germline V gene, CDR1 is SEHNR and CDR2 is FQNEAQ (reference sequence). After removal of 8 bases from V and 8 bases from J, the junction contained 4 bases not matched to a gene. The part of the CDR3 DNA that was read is TGTGCCAGCCTCCGGGACAGGGGGGAAAAA. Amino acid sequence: CASLRDRGEK. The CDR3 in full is CASLRDRGEKLFF.

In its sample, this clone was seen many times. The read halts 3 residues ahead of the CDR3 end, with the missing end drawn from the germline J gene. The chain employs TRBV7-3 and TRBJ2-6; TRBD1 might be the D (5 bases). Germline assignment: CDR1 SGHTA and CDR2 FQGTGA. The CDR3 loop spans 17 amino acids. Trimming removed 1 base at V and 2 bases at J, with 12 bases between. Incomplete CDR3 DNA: TGTGCCAGCAGCTTAAGGGGCGCGCAGCCTGGGGCCAACGTC. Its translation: CASSLRGAQPGANV. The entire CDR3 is CASSLRGAQPGANVLTF.

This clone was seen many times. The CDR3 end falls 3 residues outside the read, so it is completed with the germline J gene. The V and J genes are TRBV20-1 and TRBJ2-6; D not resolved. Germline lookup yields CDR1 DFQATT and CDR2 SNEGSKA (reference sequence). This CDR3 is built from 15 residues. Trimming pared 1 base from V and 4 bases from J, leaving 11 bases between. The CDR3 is CSARGVGFGANVLTF. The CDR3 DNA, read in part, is TGCAGTGCTAGAGGTGTAGGGTTCGGGGCCAACGTC.

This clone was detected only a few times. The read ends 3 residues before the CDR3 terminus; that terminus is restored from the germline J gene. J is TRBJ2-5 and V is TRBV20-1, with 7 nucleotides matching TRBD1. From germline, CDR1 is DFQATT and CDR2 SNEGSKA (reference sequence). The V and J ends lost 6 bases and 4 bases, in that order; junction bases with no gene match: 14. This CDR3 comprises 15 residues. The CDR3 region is CSALAGGAPGETQYF. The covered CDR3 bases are TGCAGTGCCTTGGCAGGGGGTGCCCCCGGAGAGACC.

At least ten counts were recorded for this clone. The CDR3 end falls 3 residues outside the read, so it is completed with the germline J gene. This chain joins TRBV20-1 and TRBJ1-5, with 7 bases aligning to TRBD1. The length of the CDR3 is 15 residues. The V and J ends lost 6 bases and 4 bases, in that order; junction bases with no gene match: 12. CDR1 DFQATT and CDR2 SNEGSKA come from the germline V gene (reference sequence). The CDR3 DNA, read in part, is TGCAGTGCCGAGTCTGGGACAGCCGCTAATCAGCCC. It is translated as CSAESGTAANQP. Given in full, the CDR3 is CSAESGTAANQPQHF.

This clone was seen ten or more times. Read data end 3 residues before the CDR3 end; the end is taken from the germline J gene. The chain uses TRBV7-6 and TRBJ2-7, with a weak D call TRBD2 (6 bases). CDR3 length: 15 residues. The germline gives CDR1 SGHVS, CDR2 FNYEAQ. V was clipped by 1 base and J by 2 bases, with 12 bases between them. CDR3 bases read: TGTGCCAGCAGCTTAGAACAGCGGGCGCCCTACGAG. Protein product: CASSLEQRAPYE. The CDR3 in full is CASSLEQRAPYEQYF.

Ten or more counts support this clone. CDR3 loop: CASSPILAVPQETQYF. The part of the CDR3 DNA that was read is TGTGCCAGCTCACCTATACTAGCGGTACCCCAAGAGACC. The chain combines TRBV18 with TRBJ2-5; 8 bases line up with TRBD2. The missing CDR3 end, 3 residues past where the read stops, is filled in from the germline J gene. The CDR3 is made up of 16 amino acids. The junction had 7 bases not matched to a gene; V was cut back by 3 bases and J by 1 base. In germline, CDR1 is KGHSH, CDR2 LQKENI.